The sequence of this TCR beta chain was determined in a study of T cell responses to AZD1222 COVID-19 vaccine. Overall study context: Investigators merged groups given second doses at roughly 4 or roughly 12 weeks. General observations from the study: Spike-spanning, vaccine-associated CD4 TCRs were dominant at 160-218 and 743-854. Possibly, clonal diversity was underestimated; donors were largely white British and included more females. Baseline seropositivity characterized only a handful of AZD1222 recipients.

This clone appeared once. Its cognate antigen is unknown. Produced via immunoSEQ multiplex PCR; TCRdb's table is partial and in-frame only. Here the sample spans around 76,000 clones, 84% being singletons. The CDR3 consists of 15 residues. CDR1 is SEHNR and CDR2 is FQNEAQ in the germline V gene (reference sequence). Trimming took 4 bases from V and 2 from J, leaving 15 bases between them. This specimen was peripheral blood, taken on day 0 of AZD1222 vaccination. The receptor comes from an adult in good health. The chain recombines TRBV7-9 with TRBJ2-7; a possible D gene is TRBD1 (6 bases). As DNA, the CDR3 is TGTGCCAGCAGCTCGCTCACAGGGTGGCCCTACGAGCAGTACTTC. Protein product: CASSSLTGWPYEQYF.